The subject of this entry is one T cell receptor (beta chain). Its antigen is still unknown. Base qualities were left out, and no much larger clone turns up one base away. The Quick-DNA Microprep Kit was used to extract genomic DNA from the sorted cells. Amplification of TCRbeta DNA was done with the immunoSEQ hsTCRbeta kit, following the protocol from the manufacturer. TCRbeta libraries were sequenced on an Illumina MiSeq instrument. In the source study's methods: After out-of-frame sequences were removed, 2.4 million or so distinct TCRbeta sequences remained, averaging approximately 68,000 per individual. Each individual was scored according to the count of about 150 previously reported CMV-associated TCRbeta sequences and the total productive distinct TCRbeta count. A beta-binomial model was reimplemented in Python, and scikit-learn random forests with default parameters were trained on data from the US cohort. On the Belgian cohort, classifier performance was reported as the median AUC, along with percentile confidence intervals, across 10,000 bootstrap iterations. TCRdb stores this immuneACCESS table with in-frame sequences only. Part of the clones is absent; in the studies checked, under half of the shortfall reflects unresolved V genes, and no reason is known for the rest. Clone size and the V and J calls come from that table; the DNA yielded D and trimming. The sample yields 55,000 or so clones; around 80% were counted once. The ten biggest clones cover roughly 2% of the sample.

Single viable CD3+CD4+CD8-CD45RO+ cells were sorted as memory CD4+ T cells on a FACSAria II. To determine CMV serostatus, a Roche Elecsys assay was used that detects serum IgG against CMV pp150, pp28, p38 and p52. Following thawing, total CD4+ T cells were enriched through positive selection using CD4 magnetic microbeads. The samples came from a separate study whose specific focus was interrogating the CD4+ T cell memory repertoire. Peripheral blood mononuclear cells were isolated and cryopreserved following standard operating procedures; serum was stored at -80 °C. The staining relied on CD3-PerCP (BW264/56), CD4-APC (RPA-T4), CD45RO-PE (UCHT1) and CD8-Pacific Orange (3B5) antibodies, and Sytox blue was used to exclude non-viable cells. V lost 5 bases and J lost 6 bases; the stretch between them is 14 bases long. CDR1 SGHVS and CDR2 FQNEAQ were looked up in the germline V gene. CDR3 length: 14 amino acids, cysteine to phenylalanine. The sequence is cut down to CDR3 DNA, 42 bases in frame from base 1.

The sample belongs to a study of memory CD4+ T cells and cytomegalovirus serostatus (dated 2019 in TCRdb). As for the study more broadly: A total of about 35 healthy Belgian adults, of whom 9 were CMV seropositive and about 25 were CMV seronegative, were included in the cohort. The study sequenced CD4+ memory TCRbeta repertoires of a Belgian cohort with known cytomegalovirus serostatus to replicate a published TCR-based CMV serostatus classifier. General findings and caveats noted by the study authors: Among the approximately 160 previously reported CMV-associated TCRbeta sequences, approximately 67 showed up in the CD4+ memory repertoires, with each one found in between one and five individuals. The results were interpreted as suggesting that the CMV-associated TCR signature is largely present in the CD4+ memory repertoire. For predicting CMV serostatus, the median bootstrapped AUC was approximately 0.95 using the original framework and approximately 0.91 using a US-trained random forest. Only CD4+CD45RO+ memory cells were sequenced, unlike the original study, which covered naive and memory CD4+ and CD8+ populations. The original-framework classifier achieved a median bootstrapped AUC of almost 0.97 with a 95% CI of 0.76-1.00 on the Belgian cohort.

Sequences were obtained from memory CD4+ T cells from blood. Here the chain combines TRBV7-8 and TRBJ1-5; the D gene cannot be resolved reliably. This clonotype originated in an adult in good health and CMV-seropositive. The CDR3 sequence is CASSPGVLGQPQHF. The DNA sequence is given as TGTGCCAGCAGCCCCGGCGTTTTGGGTCAGCCCCAGCATTTT. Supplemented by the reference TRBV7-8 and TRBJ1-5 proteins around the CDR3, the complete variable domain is GAGVSQSPRYKVAKRGQDVALRCDPISGHVSLFWYQQALGQGPEFLTYFQNEAQLDKSGLPSDRFFAERPEGSVSTLKIQRTQQEDSAVYLCASSPGVLGQPQHFGDGTRLSIL.